The present T cell receptor beta chain was sequenced within a study of T cell changes during pregnancy in multiple sclerosis. Method: immunoSEQ multiplex PCR; TCRdb's copy keeps in-frame clones and lacks some. The sample has 83,000 or so clones; approximately 95% are singletons. V was shortened by 4 bases and J by 9 bases, with 16 bases between the two germline ends. This CDR3 has 14 amino acids. CDR1 is LNHDA and CDR2 is SQIVND in the germline V gene (reference sequence). Sequencing was performed on peripheral blood, taken after pregnancy. The sequence came from a female donor in good health, enrolled as a control in a pregnancy study. J is TRBJ2-1 and V is TRBV19, with D possibly matching TRBD2 (6 bases). As DNA, the CDR3 is TGTGCCAGTAGTACCCGACTAGTAAGTCCTGAGCAGTTCTTC. Its translation: CASSTRLVSPEQFF. The full variable domain, completed using reference TRBV19 and TRBJ2-1, is DGGITQSPKYLFRKEGQNVTLSCEQNLNHDAMYWYRQDPGQGLRLIYYSQIVNDFQKGDIAEGYSVSREKKESFPLTVTSAQKNPTAFYLCASSTRLVSPEQFFGPGTRLTVL.